The rows below give T cell receptor beta chains drawn from one sample of a study of blood T cell repertoires in COVID-19. Profiling relied on immunoSEQ multiplex PCR, and the TCRdb table lists in-frame clones only, not all of them. The sample has around 100,000 clones; roughly 84% are singletons. Material: peripheral blood. The receptor set was obtained from a man aged 55 to 69 with acute or convalescent COVID-19. CDR3s include the opening cysteine and the closing phenylalanine or tryptophan. A D gene is named only where the DNA matches it firmly. Clone sizes are given selectively: once, few, many, or a class where the clone is expanded.

size | D | J | V | CDR3 | DNA
. | TRBD2 | TRBJ2-3 | TRBV5-4 | CASSLYSGATDTQYF | TGTGCCAGCAGCTTGTATAGCGGGGCCACAGATACGCAGTATTTT
. | TRBD2 | TRBJ2-3 | TRBV5-6 | CASSSLTSGGRDTQYF | TGTGCCAGCAGCTCCCTGACTAGCGGGGGACGGGATACGCAGTATTTT
. | . | TRBJ1-1 | TRBV4-2 | CASSQVASVNTEAFF | TGTGCCAGCAGCCAAGTCGCATCAGTGAACACTGAAGCTTTCTTT
. | TRBD2 | TRBJ2-3 | TRBV24-1 | CATSANLAGGTDTQYF | TGTGCCACCAGTGCTAATCTAGCGGGGGGCACAGATACGCAGTATTTT
. | . | TRBJ1-1 | TRBV5-1 | CASSLGALGATEAFF | TGCGCCAGCAGCCTAGGGGCTCTTGGGGCCACTGAAGCTTTCTTT
. | TRBD2 | TRBJ2-1 | TRBV24-1 | CATSEISGGSYNEQFF | TGTGCCACCAGTGAGATTAGCGGGGGGTCCTACAATGAGCAGTTCTTC
. | TRBD1 | TRBJ2-7 | TRBV11-2 | CASSSHGTGVYEQYF | TGTGCCAGCAGCTCCCATGGGACAGGGGTCTACGAGCAGTACTTC
. | . | TRBJ2-1 | TRBV19 | CASSIDYEGYGEQFF | TGTGCCAGTAGTATAGATTACGAGGGCTATGGTGAGCAGTTCTTC
. | . | TRBJ1-5 | TRBV6-5 | CASSYQGSQPQHF | TGTGCCAGCAGTTACCAGGGGAGTCAGCCCCAGCATTTT
. | . | TRBJ2-3 | TRBV6-1 | CASSERAGPSTDTQYF | TGTGCCAGCAGTGAACGGGCAGGGCCTAGCACAGATACGCAGTATTTT
. | . | TRBJ1-1 | TRBV4-1 | CASSQSGRNTEAFF | TGCGCCAGCAGCCAATCCGGGAGGAACACTGAAGCTTTCTTT
many | . | TRBJ1-5 | TRBV4-1 | CASSQVLVVKPQHF | TGCGCCAGCAGCCAAGTTTTGGTAGTGAAGCCCCAGCATTTT
many | . | TRBJ2-1 | TRBV12-3/TRBV12-4 | CASSSGVEQFF | TGTGCCAGCAGCTCAGGGGTTGAGCAGTTCTTC
. | TRBD1 | TRBJ2-3 | TRBV2 | CASKDRGTRTDTQYF | TGTGCCAGCAAGGACAGGGGGACCCGCACAGATACGCAGTATTTT
. | TRBD1 | TRBJ2-7 | TRBV4-1 | CASSQPGQGLSEQYF | TGCGCCAGCAGCCAACCGGGACAGGGGCTTTCCGAGCAGTACTTC
once | TRBD1 | TRBJ2-3 | TRBV9 | CASSPRTGTGGRTDTQYF | TGTGCCAGCAGCCCGAGGACCGGGACAGGGGGCAGGACAGATACGCAGTATTTT
. | TRBD1 | TRBJ2-7 | TRBV7-3 | CASSPQPGGRYEQYF | TGTGCCAGCAGCCCACAACCAGGGGGCCGCTACGAGCAGTACTTC
. | TRBD1 | TRBJ2-6 | TRBV6-5 | CASRDRGSGANVLTF | TGTGCCAGCAGAGACAGGGGATCTGGGGCCAACGTCCTGACTTTC
. | TRBD1 | TRBJ1-1 | TRBV4-1 | CASSHDGTGGTEAFF | TGCGCCAGCAGCCACGACGGGACAGGGGGCACTGAAGCTTTCTTT
. | TRBD1 | TRBJ1-2 | TRBV19 | CASSIGQGVGGYTF | TGTGCCAGTAGTATAGGACAGGGGGTAGGTGGCTACACCTTC
. | . | TRBJ1-2 | TRBV7-2 | CASSSQQGNYGYTF | TGTGCCAGCAGCTCCCAACAGGGTAACTATGGCTACACCTTC
. | TRBD1 | TRBJ2-7 | TRBV29-1 | CSVEVGDRGTYEQYF | TGCAGCGTTGAGGTTGGGGACAGGGGGACCTACGAGCAGTACTTC
. | . | TRBJ1-1 | TRBV5-4 | CASSLQGTAFF | TGTGCCAGCAGCTTGCAGGGTACGGCTTTCTTT
few | TRBD1 | TRBJ2-1 | TRBV10-2 | CASRAGTGSPNEQFF | TGCGCCAGCAGGGCCGGGACAGGGTCCCCGAATGAGCAGTTCTTC
. | TRBD1 | TRBJ2-5 | TRBV30 | CAWSRKSGQGFQETQYF | TGTGCCTGGAGTCGTAAGTCGGGACAGGGGTTCCAAGAGACCCAGTACTTC
. | TRBD1 | TRBJ2-5 | TRBV2 | CASSETGQGFYQETQYF | TGTGCCAGCAGTGAAACGGGACAGGGTTTTTACCAAGAGACCCAGTACTTC
. | TRBD1 | TRBJ2-7 | TRBV5-1 | CASSLFTGVDEQYF | TGCGCCAGCAGCTTGTTTACAGGGGTGGACGAGCAGTACTTC
. | TRBD1 | TRBJ2-7 | TRBV6-1 | CASSDNTGTAYYEQYF | TGTGCCAGCAGTGATAACACCGGGACAGCTTACTACGAGCAGTACTTC
. | . | TRBJ2-2 | TRBV7-9 | CASTPGDFNGELFF | TGTGCCAGCACCCCGGGGGATTTTAACGGGGAGCTGTTTTTT
. | . | TRBJ1-4 | TRBV4-3 | CASSQDRGTNEKLFF | TGCGCCAGCAGCCAAGACAGGGGAACTAATGAAAAACTGTTTTTT
. | . | TRBJ1-2 | TRBV7-9 | CASSLGTSRGYGYTF | TGTGCCAGCAGCTTAGGGACTTCGAGAGGGTATGGCTACACCTTC
. | . | TRBJ2-1 | TRBV3-1/TRBV3-2 | CASSQGQVKGNEQFF | TGTGCCAGCAGCCAAGGACAGGTTAAGGGGAATGAGCAGTTCTTC
. | TRBD1 | TRBJ1-1 | TRBV15 | CATSRSRDRSNTEAFF | TGTGCCACCAGCAGGTCCCGGGACAGGAGCAACACTGAAGCTTTCTTT
few | . | TRBJ1-1 | TRBV13 | CASSLQGTEAFF | TGTGCCAGCAGCCTACAGGGCACTGAAGCTTTCTTT
. | TRBD1 | TRBJ1-2 | TRBV5-1 | CASSPDRDGYTF | TGCGCCAGCAGCCCGGACAGGGACGGCTACACCTTC
. | TRBD2 | TRBJ2-1 | TRBV5-6 | CASSPTGLAALSSYNEQFF | TGTGCCAGCAGCCCTACGGGACTAGCGGCGCTGAGCTCCTACAATGAGCAGTTCTTC
. | TRBD1 | TRBJ1-2 | TRBV19 | CASSLFDRGGNYGYTF | TGTGCCAGTAGTTTATTTGACAGGGGGGGAAACTATGGCTACACCTTC
. | . | TRBJ2-3 | TRBV5-1 | CASSPDKLSTDTQYF | TGCGCCAGCAGCCCCGACAAACTCAGCACAGATACGCAGTATTTT
. | TRBD1 | TRBJ2-5 | TRBV7-3 | CASSLTGGQETQYF | TGTGCCAGCAGCTTGACAGGGGGGCAAGAGACCCAGTACTTC
. | . | TRBJ2-2 | TRBV2 | CASMGEAGELFF | TGTGCCAGCATGGGGGAGGCCGGGGAGCTGTTTTTT